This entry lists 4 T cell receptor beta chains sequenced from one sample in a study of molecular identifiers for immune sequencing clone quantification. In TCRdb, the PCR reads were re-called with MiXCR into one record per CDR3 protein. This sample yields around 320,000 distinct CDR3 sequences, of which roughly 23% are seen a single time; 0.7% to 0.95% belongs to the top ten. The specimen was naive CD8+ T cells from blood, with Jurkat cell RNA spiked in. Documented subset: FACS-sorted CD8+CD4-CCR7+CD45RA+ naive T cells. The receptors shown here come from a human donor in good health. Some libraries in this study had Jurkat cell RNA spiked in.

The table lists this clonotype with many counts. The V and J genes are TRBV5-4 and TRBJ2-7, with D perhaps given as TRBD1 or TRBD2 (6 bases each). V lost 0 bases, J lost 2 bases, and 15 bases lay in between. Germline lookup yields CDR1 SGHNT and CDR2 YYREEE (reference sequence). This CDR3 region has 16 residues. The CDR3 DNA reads TGTGCCAGCAGCTTGGGATTAGGGGGGAGAGCCTACGAGCAGTACTTC. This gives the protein CASSLGLGGRAYEQYF.

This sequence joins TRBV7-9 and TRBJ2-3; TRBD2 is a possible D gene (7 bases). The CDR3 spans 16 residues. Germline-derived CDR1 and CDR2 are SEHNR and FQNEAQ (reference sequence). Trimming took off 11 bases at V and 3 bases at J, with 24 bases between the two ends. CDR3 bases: TGTGCCTGTCACTCCCGGGGGGCCGCGAGTACAGATACGCAGTATTTT. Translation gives CACHSRGAASTDTQYF. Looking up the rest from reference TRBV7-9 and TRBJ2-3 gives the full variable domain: DTGVSQNPRHKITKRGQNVTFRCDPISEHNRLYWYRQTLGQGPEFLTYFQNEAQLEKSRLLSDRFSAERPKGSFSTLEIQRTEQGDSAMYLCACHSRGAASTDTQYFGPGTRLTVL.

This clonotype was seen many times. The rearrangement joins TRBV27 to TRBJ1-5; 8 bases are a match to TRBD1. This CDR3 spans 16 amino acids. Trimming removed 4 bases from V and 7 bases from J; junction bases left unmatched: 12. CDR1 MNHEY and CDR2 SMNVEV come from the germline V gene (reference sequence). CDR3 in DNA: TGTGCCAGCAGTTCGACAGGGGAAGGAGGTTCGCAGCCCCAGCATTTT. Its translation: CASSSTGEGGSQPQHF.

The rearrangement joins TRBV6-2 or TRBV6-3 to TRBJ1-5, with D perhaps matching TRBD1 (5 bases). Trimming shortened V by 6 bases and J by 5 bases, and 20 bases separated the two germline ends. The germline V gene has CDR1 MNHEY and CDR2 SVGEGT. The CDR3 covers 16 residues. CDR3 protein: CASRKPDSLTYQPQHF. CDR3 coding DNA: TGTGCCAGCAGAAAACCCGACAGTCTGACTTATCAGCCCCAGCATTTT.